A single sample is the source of the 14 T cell receptor beta chains below, sequenced in a study of molecular identifiers for immune sequencing clone quantification. TCRdb reanalysed the PCR reads using MiXCR and keeps one entry per CDR3 protein. Found here are 490,000 or so distinct CDR3 sequences, 20% to 25% of them singletons; the top ten hold approximately 0.84%. The sample was naive CD8+ T cells from blood, with Jurkat cell RNA spiked in. Specified subset: FACS-sorted CD8+CD4-CCR7+CD45RA+ naive T cells. The receptors originated from a human donor in good health. Some libraries in this study had Jurkat cell RNA spiked in.

In its sample, this clonotype was seen many times. The chain recombines TRBV5-1 with TRBJ2-3; 11 bases line up with TRBD1. V trimming: 3 bases; J trimming: 4 bases; junction bases outside the gene matches: 4. The CDR3 spans 15 residues. Germline assignment: CDR1 SGHRS and CDR2 YFSETQ. CDR3 sequence: CASSSGTGGSDTQYF. The CDR3 DNA reads as TGCGCCAGCAGCTCAGGGACAGGGGGATCAGATACGCAGTATTTT.

About this clonotype: Just one base apart from a much larger clone, this may be a read error. The chain links TRBV7-9 to TRBJ2-3; 10 bases match TRBD2. Trimming removed 3 bases from V and 3 bases from J; junction bases left unmatched: 6. CDR1 and CDR2 (germline): SEHNR, FQNEAQ (reference sequence). The CDR3 has 16 amino acids. Here the CDR3 DNA reads TGTGCCAGCAGCTTTCCTAGCGGGAGCGGAACAGATACGCAGTATTTT. Translated, it gives CASSFPSGSGTDTQYF.

This clonotype showed up many times. J is TRBJ2-3 and V is TRBV29-1, with D possibly TRBD2 on 5 matching bases. CDR3 length: 15 residues. Germline assignment: CDR1 SQVTM and CDR2 ANQGSEA. Trimming removed 6 bases at V and 5 bases at J, with 21 bases between. The chain's CDR3 is CSVVRPGSDGDTQYF. For the CDR3, the DNA is TGCAGCGTCGTTAGGCCGGGGTCCGATGGAGATACGCAGTATTTT.

Concerning this clonotype: A much larger clone sits a single nucleotide away, making a read error possible. The chain employs TRBV12-3 or TRBV12-4 and TRBJ2-1, with TRBD1 as a possible D gene (6 bases). The V end was cut by 5 bases, the J end by 9 bases, with 14 bases between. The CDR3 consists of 13 residues. The CDR3 nucleotides are TGTGCCAGCAGTCCAGGCAGGGGTTTTGAGCAGTTCTTC. Protein product: CASSPGRGFEQFF.

This clonotype was counted ten times or more. CDR3 coding DNA: TGTGCCAGCAGCTTAGTGGGACAGGGCACAGATACGCAGTATTTT. As protein: CASSLVGQGTDTQYF. This chain uses TRBV7-9 with TRBJ2-3; 8 bases match TRBD1. CDR3 length: 15 amino acids. With 1 base clipped from V and 1 base from J, the junction kept 1 base outside the gene matches. The germline V gene has CDR1 SEHNR and CDR2 FQNEAQ (reference sequence).

This clonotype was found a few times. The gene calls are TRBV6-6 and TRBJ1-5; a possible D gene is TRBD1 (6 bases). V was cut by 2 bases and J by 4 bases, with 15 bases left in between. CDR1 is MNHNY, CDR2 SVGAGI, per germline (reference sequence). The CDR3 totals 16 residues. Here the CDR3 reads CASSYREGGTNQPQHF. In DNA, the CDR3 is TGTGCCAGCAGTTACCGTGAAGGGGGTACTAATCAGCCCCAGCATTTT.

On this clonotype: Its ends do not fully match the called genes, so a read error is possible. The chain has TRBV29-1 and TRBJ2-7; TRBD1 is a possible D gene (5 bases). CDR3 size: 17 residues. Germline-derived CDR1 and CDR2 are SQVTM and ANQGSEA. Written as DNA, the CDR3 is TGCAGCGTTGAAGTCTGGGTAGGGGCCAGCGCTACCCTGGAGCGGTACTTC. As protein: CSVEVWVGASATLERYF.

The sample holds a few counts of this clonotype. The rearrangement links TRBV4-1 to TRBJ2-5, with D perhaps matching TRBD1 (5 bases). This CDR3 contains 14 residues. V lost 1 base and J 3 bases, leaving 9 bases between the germline ends. CDR1 is MGHRA and CDR2 is YSYEKL in the germline V gene. As DNA, the CDR3 is TGCGCCAGCAGCCAAGTGGGCAGGGAAGAGACCCAGTACTTC. Residues: CASSQVGREETQYF.

This clonotype was counted at least ten times. The chain carries TRBV7-9 and TRBJ2-3, with a possible D match to TRBD2 (6 bases). The CDR3 length is 15 residues. V lost 1 base and J 2 bases, leaving 10 bases between the germline ends. Germline assignment: CDR1 SEHNR and CDR2 FQNEAQ (reference sequence). The CDR3 region is CASSLVTSFTDTQYF. The CDR3 DNA reads TGTGCCAGCAGCTTAGTTACTAGCTTCACAGATACGCAGTATTTT.

In its sample, this clonotype was seen many times. V usage is TRBV28 and J usage is TRBJ1-3; D unresolved. V lost 1 base to trimming and J lost 0 bases, with 13 bases between them. CDR1 and CDR2 from the germline V gene are MDHEN and SYDVKM. CDR3 length equals 17 residues. The CDR3 here is CASSLLFGDYSGNTIYF. The CDR3 DNA follows: TGTGCCAGCAGTTTATTATTTGGGGATTACTCTGGAAACACCATATATTTT.

At least ten counts were recorded for this clonotype. The chain uses TRBV6-5 and TRBJ1-4; 7 nucleotides agree with TRBD1. J lost 7 bases, V lost 1 base, and 6 bases had no gene match. Germline values: CDR1 MNHEY, CDR2 SVGAGI. This CDR3 region has 15 residues. The CDR3 coding sequence is TGTGCCAGCAGTTACTTAGGGGGCGCGGGTGAAAAACTGTTTTTT. This translates into CASSYLGGAGEKLFF.

Regarding this clonotype: Possible read error: a much larger clone is one base away. This chain links TRBV20-1 with TRBJ2-5, with TRBD2 as a possible D gene (6 bases). Germline CDR1 DFQATT, CDR2 SNEGSKA (reference sequence). This CDR3 has 14 amino acids. The CDR3 protein is CGAPRGTQEETQYF. The DNA of the CDR3 is TGCGGTGCTCCCCGCGGGACCCAAGAAGAGACCCAGTACTTC.

In its sample, this clonotype was seen a few times. The genes are TRBV30 and TRBJ2-5; TRBD2 might be the D (6 bases). Per the germline V gene, CDR1 is GTSNPN and CDR2 is SVGIG (reference sequence). The V end was cut by 5 bases, the J end by 5 bases, with 12 bases between. This CDR3 comprises 12 residues. CDR3 sequence reads: CAWGGFDETQYF. CDR3 in DNA: TGTGCCTGGGGGGGGTTTGACGAGACCCAGTACTTC. The variable domain in full, with the rest retrieved from reference TRBV30 and TRBJ2-5, is SQTIHQWPATLVQPVGSPLSLECTVEGTSNPNLYWYRQAAGRGLQLLFYSVGIGQISSEVPQNLSASRPQDRQFILSSKKLLLSDSGFYLCAWGGFDETQYFGPGTRLLVL.

This clonotype was observed a handful of times. The chain combines TRBV12-5 with TRBJ1-2, with D possibly being TRBD1 (6 bases). The length of the CDR3 is 12 residues. Germline V gene lookup returns CDR1 LGHNT and CDR2 FRNRAP. V lost 4 bases and J 8 bases, leaving 11 bases between the germline ends. CDR3 region: CASGSTGYGYTF. CDR3 bases: TGTGCTAGTGGTTCCACAGGGTACGGCTACACCTTC.